The table lists the clone carrying this T cell receptor (beta chain) with a few counts. This record comes from a study of identical twins. MiXCR, applied by TCRdb to the 5' RACE reads, yields one record per CDR3 protein. The table shows fewer than 650,000 distinct CDR3 sequences, with less than 9% occurring only once. These records were also assigned to another study, of yellow fever vaccine responses in identical twins.

This sequence originates from a woman younger than 35 in good health. Input material: PBMCs.

The CDR3 here is CASSSSGGRHGELFF. The CDR3, as DNA: TGTGCCAGCAGTTCTAGCGGGGGGCGTCACGGGGAGCTGTTTTTT. The chain recombines TRBV12-3 or TRBV12-4 with TRBJ2-2; 11 bases are shared with TRBD2. This CDR3 is 15 amino acids long. The trim removed 4 bases at V and 7 bases at J, leaving 5 bases unmatched.